Listed here is a single TCR beta chain. Antigen unknown. These data come from a study of cytomegalovirus exposure and HLA in healthy donors. General study findings and limits: A later analysis found common viral pathogens apparently linked to several of the most significant clusters. A later look showed TCR association rates differing by HLA locus, highest for DRB1 and lowest for HLA-C.

13 Jbeta primers and 60 Vbeta primers were used for the PCR. Libraries were prepared by immunoSEQ multiplex PCR; TCRdb keeps only in-frame clonotypes and omits some of them. Among 130,000 or so clones listed, roughly 73% were seen once. The CDR3 has 15 residues. V lost 2 bases and J lost 1, with 14 bases in between. Germline-derived CDR1 and CDR2 are SQVTM and ANQGSEA. The clonotype comes from a female donor in good health and CMV-seronegative. The sample comprised PBMCs. The V call is TRBV29-1, the J call TRBJ1-2, with D possibly TRBD1 on 6 matching bases. The CDR3 DNA is TGCAGCGTTGAAAGAGGACAGAGTCGTAACTATGGCTACACCTTC. This gives the protein CSVERGQSRNYGYTF.